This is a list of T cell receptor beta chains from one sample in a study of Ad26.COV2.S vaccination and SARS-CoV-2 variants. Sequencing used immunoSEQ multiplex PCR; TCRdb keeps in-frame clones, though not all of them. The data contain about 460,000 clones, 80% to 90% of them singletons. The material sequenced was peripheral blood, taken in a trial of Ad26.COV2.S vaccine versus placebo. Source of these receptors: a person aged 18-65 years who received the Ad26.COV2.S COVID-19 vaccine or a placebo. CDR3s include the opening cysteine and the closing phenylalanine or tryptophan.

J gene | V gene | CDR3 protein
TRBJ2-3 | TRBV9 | CASSVGGSPAGDTQYF
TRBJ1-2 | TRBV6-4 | CASRRVQGNGYTF
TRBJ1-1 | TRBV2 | CASSQDREAFF
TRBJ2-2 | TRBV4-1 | CASSQRTGKVTGELFF
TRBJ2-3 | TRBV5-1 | CASRAAGYTDTQYF
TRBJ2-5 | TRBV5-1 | CASRLAGVTQYF
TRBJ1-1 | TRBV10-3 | CAISDGVLNTEAFF
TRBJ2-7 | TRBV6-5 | CASRRTGSSYEQYF
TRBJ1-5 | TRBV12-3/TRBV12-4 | CASSQVNQPQHF
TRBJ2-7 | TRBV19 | CASRGSPDEQYF
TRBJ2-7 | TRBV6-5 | CASSWGRGSYEQYF
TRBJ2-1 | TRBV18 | CASSPQRGQGAQGEQFF
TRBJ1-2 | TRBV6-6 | CASRTGWGANYGYTF
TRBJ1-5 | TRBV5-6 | CASSFQGAPGNQPQHF
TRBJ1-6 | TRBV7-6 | CASSPRTDRGNSPLHF
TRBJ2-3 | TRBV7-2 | CASSTSSGRAVDTQYF
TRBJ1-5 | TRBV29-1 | CSVGFDSDSNQPQHF
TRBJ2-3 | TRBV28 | CASSTDPGLAGPDTQYF
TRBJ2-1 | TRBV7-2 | CASSIDGSYNEQFF
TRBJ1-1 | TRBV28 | CASRWDRATSEAFF
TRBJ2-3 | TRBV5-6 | CASSLVGGTTDTQYF
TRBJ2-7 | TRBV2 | CASSEQGALTYEQYF
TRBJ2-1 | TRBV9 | CASSVGGGGAYNEQFF
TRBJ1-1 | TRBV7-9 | CASSTRQGGSTEAFF